Here is one T cell receptor beta chain with its context. It has no known antigen specificity. It has no much larger one-base neighbor in the sample; base qualities were not kept. Participants in the prospective study were aged about 18 to 95 years, lived in more than 20 United States geographic areas, and enrolled through a virtual design. In the prospective study, cohorts were assigned on the basis of participant-reported clinical history obtained from a screening survey and a study questionnaire. Recovered participants in ImmuneRACE Cohort 3 were defined as having two consecutive negative NP/OP PCR tests, clearance from a healthcare professional, or resolution of symptoms. In the prospective study, mobile phlebotomists collected whole blood, serum and a nasopharyngeal or oropharyngeal swab from each participant. Participants in the prospective study had the option to provide additional blood draws and questionnaires over an approximately 2-month period. Prospective study blood samples were shipped either frozen or at room temperature before DNA extraction.

The sample comes from a study of blood T cell repertoires in COVID-19 (TCRdb year 2020). Regarding the complete study: Samples covering the acute and convalescent phases of COVID-19 were provided by collaborators in the United States, Italy and Spain. Nearly every sample came with metadata listing a de-identified subject ID, COVID-19 status, age in years and sex. The material from the prospective study consisted of cDNA or gDNA derived from T cells, B-cell-depleted T cells, or PBMCs. Deeply sampled blood TCRbeta repertoires from subjects exposed to, actively infected with, or recovered from COVID-19 were included in the dataset. The samples were drawn from the first 160 participants of the ongoing ImmuneRACE study and from more than 1,000 subjects provided by 6 global collaborators. The repertoires were released in a freely available public database intended as a resource for research on the immune response to SARS-CoV-2. Where available, HLA class I and class II types were obtained from metadata supplied by the sample provider rather than from assay-based typing. General conclusions and limits of the study: The amount of clinical and demographic metadata varied by source and participant and was provided uncurated.

Trimming leaves V shorter by 4 bases and J shorter by 0 bases, with the junction holding 5 bases beyond the gene matches. According to the germline V gene (reference sequence), CDR1 reads LGHDT and CDR2 reads YNNKEL. Its CDR3 holds 16 amino acids, cysteine through phenylalanine. The retained sequence is limited to the CDR3, 48 bases, with the frame set at the first base. TCRbeta CDR3 regions were amplified from genomic DNA by means of the immunoSEQ Assay, a bias-controlled multiplex PCR. Turning to the authors' computational methods: The number of nucleated cells in each sample was estimated from the amplification of reference gene primers within the assay. To quantify the absolute abundance of each unique TCRbeta CDR3 rearrangement, sequence reads were collapsed and filtered. For each sample, productive Simpson clonality was calculated as the square root of Simpson's diversity index over productive rearrangements. This immuneACCESS table, as held by TCRdb, lists in-frame sequences with V and J called but not all clones. Of the missing ones, under half trace to an unresolved V gene in checked studies; the others have no known cause. V, J and clone size are those of that table, while D and trimming were read from the DNA. The sample table contains roughly 290,000 clones; only one count was recorded for 80% to 90% of them. The ten largest clones add up to roughly 2.2% of the sample.

The chain is assembled from TRBV3-1 (or the pseudogene TRBV3-2) and TRBJ1-3; 8 bases in the middle match TRBD1. The source of this sequence is a man aged 25-45 years who had recovered from COVID-19. What was sequenced was PBMCs or T cells enriched from blood (not recorded which). The DNA sequence is given as TGTGCCAGCAGCCCCTGGGACAGGAGCTCTGGAAACACCATATATTTT. This sequence encodes CASSPWDRSSGNTIYF.